This TCR beta chain was recovered during a study of radiotherapy plus CTLA-4 blockade in lung cancer. Study in general: 15% to 20% of patients responded objectively, and 25% to 40% achieved disease control.

Here immunoSEQ multiplex PCR was the method, and the copy in TCRdb shows in-frame clones only, minus some. The data contain over 80,000 clones, 75% to 90% of them singletons. The CDR3 extends over 12 amino acids. Germline V CDR1 and CDR2: SGHKS, YYEKEE (reference sequence). Between the trimmed V and J ends, which lost 2 bases and 7 bases, there was a span of 7 bases. This clone turned up a few times. The chain carries TRBV5-5 and TRBJ1-3; no clear D. The source of this sequence is a human donor with non-small cell lung cancer who had stable disease on radiotherapy plus ipilimumab. Specimen: peripheral blood, collected from a patient treated with radiotherapy plus ipilimumab. CDR3 region: CASSFSGNTIYF. CDR3 DNA sequence: TGTGCCAGCAGCTTTTCCGGGAACACCATATATTTT.